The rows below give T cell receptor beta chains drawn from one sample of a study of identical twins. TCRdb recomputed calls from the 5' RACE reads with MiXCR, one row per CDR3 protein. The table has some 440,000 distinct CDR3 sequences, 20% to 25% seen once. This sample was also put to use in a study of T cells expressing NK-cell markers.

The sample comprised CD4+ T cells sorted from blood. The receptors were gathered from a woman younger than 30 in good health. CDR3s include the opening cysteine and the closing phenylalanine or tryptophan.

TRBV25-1	CASSPRAGKDTQYF
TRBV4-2	CASSHQRGDQPQHF
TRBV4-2	CASSQLIAGGPTDTQYF
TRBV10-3	CAISESLTSTDTQYF
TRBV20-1	CSATDAGAGELFF
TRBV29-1	CSVEDPAGGSYNEQFF
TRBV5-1	CASSLGLADGAETQYF
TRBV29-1	CSTGGSLNTEAFF
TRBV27	CASRNSGSVSAGELFF
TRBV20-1	CSVSGGTYEQYF
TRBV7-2	CASSSTTKNEQFF
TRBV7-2	CASSLSYTKIGELFF
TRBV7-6	CASSLERGNEQYF
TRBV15	CATSRDAPYNLYF
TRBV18	CASSPKDYEQYF
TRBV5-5	CASSLAPLSPETQYF
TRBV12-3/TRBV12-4	CASSYRVEAFF
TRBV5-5	CASSTGLAGYNEQFF
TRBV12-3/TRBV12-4	CASSFGDEQYF
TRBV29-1	CSGGGGLSYTF